These T cell receptor beta chains were read from a single sample in a study of CD8 T cell repertoires and HIV-1 epitope variants. Their antigens are not known. Produced via immunoSEQ multiplex PCR; TCRdb's table is partial and in-frame only. The table records several thousand clones, around 61% of them present only once. Input material: cultured CD8+ T cells derived from PBMCs. These receptors were collected from a male donor with HIV. CDR3s leave out the opening cysteine and the closing phenylalanine or tryptophan. D genes are given only for firm matches.

TRBD1 TRBJ1-2 TRBV5-8 ASSPQGAYGYT
TRBD2 TRBJ2-3 TRBV15 ATSRAGGADTQY
TRBD1 TRBJ2-7 TRBV18 ASSPSQGGLYEQY
- TRBJ1-1 TRBV6-5 ASSYGTGLMNTEAF
- TRBJ2-2 TRBV28 ASSQLNTGELF
TRBD1 TRBJ2-3 TRBV28 ASSLLTGSADTQY
- TRBJ2-7 TRBV4-2 ASSEQGEQY
TRBD1 TRBJ1-2 TRBV29-1 SLDEGAGYGYT
- TRBJ2-7 TRBV20-1 SARRGDEQY
- TRBJ2-7 TRBV11-2 ASSLSPLGSYEQY
- TRBJ2-2 TRBV30 ACRGGRTGELF
- TRBJ2-5 TRBV5-6 ASSFRGGYQETQY
- TRBJ2-3 TRBV11-3 ASSSTADTQY
- TRBJ2-1 TRBV5-6 ASSFNLDGYEQF
- TRBJ2-7 TRBV27 ASSSSYEQY
TRBD1 TRBJ2-7 TRBV29-1 SVLLGTGLYEQY
- TRBJ1-5 TRBV5-6 ASSQGYQPQH
- TRBJ2-2 TRBV4-1 ASSPSNTGELF
- TRBJ1-6 TRBV28 ASSLDGINSPLH
- TRBJ2-7 TRBV7-8 ASSPGSYEQY
- TRBJ2-7 TRBV27 ASSLIGRPSYEQY
TRBD1 TRBJ1-3 TRBV7-6 ASSLAGQNKGNTIY
- TRBJ2-5 TRBV6-5 ASSYSGETGQY
TRBD2 TRBJ2-1 TRBV28 ASSLRTSGRAEQF
- TRBJ2-7 TRBV19 ASSTDGSYEQY
- TRBJ2-5 TRBV5-4 ASSLAMRETQY
TRBD1 TRBJ2-2 TRBV15 ATSRERQGAVGELF